The T cell receptor beta chain under discussion was sequenced for a study of cytomegalovirus exposure and HLA in healthy donors (dated by TCRdb to between 2016 and 2019). For context, the study as a whole: According to an earlier analysis of around 600 of the donors, some 170 million T cells yielded 117 million unique TCR beta sequences and 276 Gb of sequence data. About 300 gigabases of sequencing data and tens of millions of unique TCR sequences were included in an early release covering around 650 HLA-typed donors. Of the 300 to 450 genotyped donors, over 80% were placed in the genetic ancestry cluster associated with self-reported Caucasian donors. The study aimed to test whether signatures of past pathogen exposure could be identified by cataloging public T cell receptors. The T cell repertoires of around 730 subjects were profiled by immunosequencing and related to cytomegalovirus serostatus. Besides the first cohort of some 670 subjects, a separate validation cohort made up of over a hundred different subjects was used. The study combined high-throughput TCR immunosequencing, statistical association of individual TCRs with disease status, and machine learning to predict cytomegalovirus infection status. A later analysis re-analyzed previously published TCR beta repertoires from 666 donors and added high-resolution HLA genotyping to study TCR occurrence patterns. Rather than drawing on any new phenotypic data, the later analysis identified candidate immune exposures from TCR beta sequences and the way those sequences occurred across donors. In an earlier analysis of roughly 600 of the donors, high-throughput TCR beta sequencing was used to judge whether each TCR beta V gene segment behaved as functional or pseudogenic. Donor age, sex, ethnicity and CMV serostatus were compiled together with the repertoire data. A later genetic analysis took genome-wide SNP genotypes for about 65% of the 666 donors and used that subset as a discovery cohort. Every repertoire in the discovery cohort had been generated on one and the same sequencing platform. HLA typing covered class I and class II loci at four-digit resolution. Typing coverage differed by locus: A, B, C, DRB1 and DQB1 were typed in about 620-630 donors, DQA1 in around 500, DPA1 in some 570, and DPB1 in roughly 450. Five DR-DQ haplotypes were treated as single units for association and clustering because of strong linkage in the cohort. Among roughly 400 genotyped donors of the cohort, an average of around 240,000 unique TCR beta nucleotide sequences were sequenced per donor, about a sixth of them non-productive. Overall study outcomes, separate from this receptor: A later analysis found that HLA-associated TCR beta chains were more clonally expanded and had lower generation probabilities than equally common non-associated chains. HLA typing was unavailable for some donors at each locus, so association tests used only the typed subset. In an earlier analysis of around 600 of the donors, most TCR beta V segments were observed in productive rearrangements about 87% or about 30% of the time, broadly matching IMGT annotations. According to a later genetic analysis, donors in an Asian-associated ancestry cluster had fewer N-insertions in productive TCRs than the approximately 670-donor mean. According to a later analysis, TCR association rates differed among HLA loci, with DRB1 alleles showing the most associated TCRs and HLA-C alleles showing the fewest. Only TCR beta chains were sequenced in this cohort, and the absence of alpha or paired-chain data limited detectable features. The study gave a list of more than 150 TCR beta chains associated with cytomegalovirus. The presence/absence analyses assumed that sequencing depth was roughly uniform across donors, and that assumption may not be true. For the cohort, immune exposure information was limited to CMV serostatus. The sequencing pipeline was judged likely to have produced a cluster of highly shared sequence variants as a technical artifact. Across donors, most TCR sequences were observed very rarely, whereas some public TCRs were present in many individuals. When HLA alleles, especially DR and DQ, strongly co-occurred, attributing TCR associations to individual alleles was difficult. According to a later analysis, most CMV-associated TCR beta chains appeared to be HLA-restricted, and the HLA associations seemed to be driven largely by CMV exposure. Several of the top co-occurrence clusters appeared to be linked to parvovirus B19, influenza, CMV and Epstein-Barr virus, according to a later analysis. V-gene and J-gene trimming of TCR beta chains was associated with a missense DCLRE1C variant in a later genetic analysis, and the association was replicated in an independent cohort. In vitro tests confirmed that three of the cytomegalovirus-associated TCR beta chains recognize cytomegalovirus antigens. The earlier analysis of fewer than 750 of the donors excluded 15 to 20 rarely observed V segments, including chromosome 9 orphons, because counts were too low. A further reported finding was that TCR beta sequences accurately predicted the HLA-A and HLA-B alleles for most subjects in the first cohort. Some IMGT-functional V segments, including TRBV6-2 and TRBV6-3, could not be told apart with the 87-base-pair reads, so those segments were excluded. The authors suggested that the approach could potentially be extended to other disease states and immunological phenotypes. Linkage disequilibrium might explain the correlated functional status among segregating V segments, but an unknown experimental factor could not be ruled out. The classifier was reported to diagnose cytomegalovirus status with high specificity and sensitivity in both the original and validation cohorts. A later analysis associated 16,951 TCR beta sequences with specific HLA alleles at a false discovery rate of 0.05.

This clone has more than one count but fewer than ten. Its antigen specificity is not known. Within one base of it there is no much larger clone, and no base qualities were kept. Per the germline V gene (reference sequence), SGHNT is the CDR1 and YYREEE is the CDR2. Taken from cysteine to phenylalanine, the CDR3 has 17 residues. Only the CDR3 DNA stays, 51 bases, in frame from base 1. The trim is 4 bases for V and 3 bases for J, with a gap of 23 bases between the germline ends. In total, roughly 670 healthy bone marrow donors made up the cohort. At the time of sampling, all cohort members were nominally healthy, though unrecorded immune exposures were likely present. The donor was CMV seropositive and was included in the group of 290 or so seropositive cohort members. Every donor gave a peripheral blood sample, and the peripheral blood mononuclear cells from that sample were used for TCR beta sequencing. Genomic DNA was extracted from the blood cell samples with the Qiagen DNeasy Blood Extraction Kit.

The method behind the library was the immunoSEQ multiplex PCR assay. For the multiplex PCR, a mixture combining 60 forward primers for TCR Vbeta segments and 13 reverse primers for TCR Jbeta segments was used. Amplification of the CDR3 region of rearranged TCR beta genes was performed with a multiplex PCR assay on genomic DNA. The Illumina HiSeq System was used to sequence the amplified TCR beta libraries as 87-base-pair reads. The study's processing was this. In a later analysis, tens of millions of unique TCR beta chains were counted across the approximately 670 repertoires, and around 10 million of these chains were shared by at least two donors. Raw reads were error-corrected and collapsed into unique sequences by a nearest-neighbor algorithm in which closely related sequences were merged to remove PCR and sequencing errors. To assign V, D and J gene segments, CDR3 sequences were aligned to IMGT reference sequences. For a sequence to be retained, a match of at least six nucleotides was required to both a V gene segment and a J gene segment. Rearrangements were called productive when the CDR3 lacked stop codons and stayed in frame with V and J; all others were non-productive. Following IMGT convention, CDR3 was defined as the stretch from the second conserved V-encoded cysteine to the conserved J-encoded phenylalanine. The earlier analysis of about 610 of the donors excluded sequences that lacked an unambiguous match to a single V gene segment. In an earlier analysis of approximately 500 of the donors, a V segment was called functional when productive rearrangements were above 56.7%, and segregating when the standard deviation between donors exceeded 5%. To diagnose cytomegalovirus status from the catalog of TCR beta chain sequences, a statistical classification framework was built. V and J gene assignment, in a later analysis, came from comparing TCR nucleotide sequences with IMGT/GENE-DB human TR gene sequences. The TCRdist pipeline was used in a later analysis to assign CDR3 sequences and most-parsimonious VDJ recombination scenarios. A later analysis defined each TCR beta chain by its CDR3 amino acid sequence plus V-gene family, and excluded reads lacking a unique V-gene family. In a later analysis, 450 to 600 highly shared, low-generation-probability nucleotide sequences were removed to address suspected cross-contamination and a sequencing artifact. In a later analysis, a clonal expansion index was calculated for each public chain from normalized within-repertoire ranks of inferred template counts. In a later analysis, generation probabilities were computed using a VDJ recombination model fitted to out-of-frame rearrangements, and the results were checked against IGoR. In a later analysis, TCR-TCR, TCR-HLA and TCR-CMV co-occurrence was scored with hypergeometric tests, and a repertoire-size bias correction was applied to TCR pairs. To estimate false discovery rates, a later analysis permuted the HLA or CMV assignments 20 times. A later analysis grouped co-occurring TCRs with DBSCAN, adding TCRdist sequence similarity when clustering within HLA-allele-positive subsets. For co-occurrence clustering, repertoires with fewer than 30,000 or more than 120,000 public chains were excluded, along with about five repertoires with anomalous nucleotide sharing. As stored in TCRdb, this immuneACCESS dataset retains in-frame rearrangements with V and J assigned. A fraction of the clones does not appear; measured against another copy, unresolved V genes explain less than half of the discrepancy, and the remainder lacks a known reason. V and J calls and clone size follow that table, whereas D and trimming were derived from the DNA. This sample is represented by 55,000 to 75,000 clones; almost 70% of them were singletons. Less than 20% of the sample is in the top ten clones.

Sample: PBMCs. The chain is encoded by TRBV5-4 joined to TRBJ2-7; TRBD2 is possibly the D segment (5 matching bases). The receptor comes from a man aged 35-49 years in good health and CMV-seropositive. In nucleotides, the sequence is TGTGCCAGCAGCCAACACGCGGGTTCAACCACCCACTACGAGCAGTACTTC. This gives the protein CASSQHAGSTTHYEQYF.